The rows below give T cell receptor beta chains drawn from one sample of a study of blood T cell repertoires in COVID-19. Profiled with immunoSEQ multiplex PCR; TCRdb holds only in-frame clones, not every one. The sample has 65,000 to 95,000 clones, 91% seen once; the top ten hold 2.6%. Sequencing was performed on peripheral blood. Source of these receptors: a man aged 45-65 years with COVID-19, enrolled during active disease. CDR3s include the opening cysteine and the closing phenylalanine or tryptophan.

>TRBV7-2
CASSFGGAETQYF
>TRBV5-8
CASTELAVRGYF
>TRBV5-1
CASSLPGSASGGSYEQYF
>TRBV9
CASSAGGGPDTQYF
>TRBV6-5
CASSSRPGQHNSPLHF
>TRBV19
CASQSSGVSTDTQYF
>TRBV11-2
CASSLPRVSGANVLTF
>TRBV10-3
CATSGRSSYEQYF
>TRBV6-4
CASSELAGSTDTQYF
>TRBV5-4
CASSIGTDAEKLFF
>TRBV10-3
CAISDRATPSSYEQYF
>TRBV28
CASSLRGLSYNEQFF
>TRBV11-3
CASSLGNRRGGSEQYF
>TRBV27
CASSPDRGWGYTF
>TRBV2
CASSLGPPDF
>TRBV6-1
CASSEERRDSQYF
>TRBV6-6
CASHREAMGSQHF
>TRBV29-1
CSVWTGGETQYF
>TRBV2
CASSPGWTQYF
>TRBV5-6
CASSFTENYQETQYF
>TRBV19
CASSILGTANTGELFF
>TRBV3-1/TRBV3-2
CASSRGLDVDEQFF
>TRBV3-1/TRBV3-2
CASSPGTILDEQYF
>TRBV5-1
CASSSAGQGRETQYF
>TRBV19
CASSNPGNTEAFF
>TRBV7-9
CASSLASGELYGYTF
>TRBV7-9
CASSLGPGYEQFF
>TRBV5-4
CASSLTGRHQETQYF
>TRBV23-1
CASSQSKEAKLFF
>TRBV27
CASSVSDRAPLHF
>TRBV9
CATSRSLNTEAFF
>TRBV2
CASSETFANEQFF
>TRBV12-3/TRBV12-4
CASSADRGNTQYF
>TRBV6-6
CASSLARTGTGGELFF
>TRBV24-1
CATSDRRLGDTQYF
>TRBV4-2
CASSQGPGTGGIGGYTF
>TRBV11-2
CASSLGQENYGYTF
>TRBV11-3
CASSRRGGSDEQFF
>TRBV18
CASSPASGRAPDTQYF
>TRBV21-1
CASSKAPYYSGEETQYF
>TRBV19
CASSMGQANTGELFF
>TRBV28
CASSPPTPQETQYF
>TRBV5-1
CASSSGLAGGTSTDTQYF
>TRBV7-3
CASSPLSTAGDLGNEQFF
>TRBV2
CASSGAGKANEKLFF